The 8 T cell receptor beta chains reported below all come from one sample, sequenced in a study of ipilimumab plus nivolumab after autologous stem cell transplantation. The table came from immunoSEQ multiplex PCR; TCRdb's copy has only in-frame clones and leaves some out. The sample gives around 84,000 clones, 75% to 85% of which show up once; approximately 2.2% is in the top ten. The input for sequencing was PBMCs, taken in a trial of ipilimumab plus nivolumab as post-transplant consolidation. The receptors originated from a male donor with diffuse large B-cell lymphoma.

V gene TRBV6-5 combines with J gene TRBJ1-2, with D tentatively TRBD1 (5 bases). The CDR3 consists of 15 residues. CDR1 and CDR2 (germline): MNHEY, SVGAGI. V lost 5 bases and J lost 4, with 17 bases in between. DNA of the CDR3: TGTGCCAGCAGTAGCCCTGGGACGGCTCTCTATGGCTACACCTTC. This translates into CASSSPGTALYGYTF.

The rearrangement uses TRBV9 and TRBJ1-1; D is undetermined. There are 15 residues in the CDR3. CDR1 is SGDLS and CDR2 is YYNGEE in the germline V gene. The germline V and J ends were trimmed by 0 bases and 7 bases, with 16 bases remaining between them. The DNA of the CDR3 is TGTGCCAGCAGCGTAGGGGTTTCGGAGTTCAATGAAGCTTTCTTT. This gives the protein CASSVGVSEFNEAFF.

V usage is TRBV6-6 and J usage is TRBJ2-5, with D possibly matching TRBD1 (6 bases). The ends were cut back, 6 bases at V and 5 bases at J, with 19 bases in the middle. The CDR3 length is 15 residues. Germline CDR1 MNHNY, CDR2 SVGAGI (reference sequence). This CDR3 reads CASRSPRGAGETQYF. Here the CDR3 DNA reads TGTGCCAGCAGAAGCCCCAGGGGCGCAGGGGAGACCCAGTACTTC.

In the case of this clone: The conserved phenylalanine or tryptophan is not found at the CDR3 terminus, so this likely reflects a read error. V usage is TRBV5-6 and J usage is TRBJ1-5, with a tentative D call TRBD1 (5 bases). The CDR3 covers 14 residues. Germline V gene lookup returns CDR1 SGHDT and CDR2 YYEEEE. The V and J ends lost 3 bases and 4 bases respectively, with 11 bases between them. CDR3 DNA: TGTGCCAGCAGCTCTAGACAGCCTAATCAGCCCCAGCATCTT. This translates into CASSSRQPNQPQHL.

The CDR3 protein is CAWIPNPRAADTQYF. The CDR3 DNA reads as TGTGCCTGGATTCCCAACCCAAGGGCCGCAGATACGCAGTATTTT. V is TRBV30 and J is TRBJ2-3, with D uncertain. CDR1 is GTSNPN and CDR2 is SVGIG in the germline V gene (reference sequence). The V end lost 4 bases, the J end lost 4 bases, and 18 bases lay between the germline ends. This CDR3 has 15 amino acids.

The chain is built from TRBV18 and TRBJ1-6; TRBD1 agrees at 12 bases. There are 16 residues in the CDR3. V dropped 5 bases and J dropped 10; count of bases not matched to a gene: 9. Per germline, CDR1 KGHSH and CDR2 LQKENI. CDR3 DNA: TGTGCCAGCTCAGCCGGGACAGGGGGCGCGGGGTCACCCCTCCACTTT. Translated: CASSAGTGGAGSPLHF.

The CDR3 loop reads CAWSRGSDPGANVLTF. CDR3 bases: TGTGCCTGGAGTAGAGGGTCGGATCCTGGGGCCAACGTCCTGACTTTC. The V call is TRBV30, the J call TRBJ2-6, with TRBD2 as a possible D gene (5 bases). With 2 bases removed from V and 2 bases from J, the gap between germline ends came to 13 bases. Germline assignment: CDR1 GTSNPN and CDR2 SVGIG (reference sequence). This CDR3 is 16 amino acids long.

The J gene is TRBJ2-1, the V gene TRBV15, with 15 bases aligning to TRBD2. CDR1 and CDR2 (germline): LNHNV, YYDKDF (reference sequence). The CDR3 consists of 19 residues. V shed 0 bases, J shed 2 bases, and the junction held 5 bases outside the gene matches. The CDR3 nucleotides are TGTGCCACCAGCAGAGAATTACGGACTAGCGGGGGGGCCTACAATGAGCAGTTCTTC. Its protein product is CATSRELRTSGGAYNEQFF.